The following is a T cell receptor beta chain sequence with its context. Its cognate antigen is unknown. Naive CD8 cells, CD45RO-negative and positively selected for CCR7, excluded terminally differentiated effector memory CD45RA+ cells. Assay used: immunoSEQ multiplex PCR; TCRdb lists only in-frame clones, some missing. Here the sample spans about 680,000 clones, under 95% being singletons. The data stem from a study of shared clonotypes between healthy human individuals. Broader study findings: Researchers found naive subsets generally carried larger estimated richness than memory subsets.

The sequence came from a man aged 25-45 years in good health. The source material was naive CD8+ T cells sorted from blood.

This CDR3 is CSAGQIVDTEAFF. In DNA, the CDR3 is TGCAGCGCGGGACAGATCGTGGACACTGAAGCTTTCTTT. The V gene is TRBV29-1, the J gene TRBJ1-1; 7 bases match TRBD1. Germline V lookup: CDR1 SQVTM, CDR2 ANQGSEA. This CDR3 comprises 13 residues. Trimming cost V 7 bases and J 3 bases; bases outside gene matches: 8. Full variable domain (rest looked up from reference TRBV29-1 and TRBJ1-1): SAVISQKPSRDICQRGTSLTIQCQVDSQVTMMFWYRQQPGQSLTLIATANQGSEATYESGFVIDKFPISRPNLTFSTLTVSNMSPEDSSIYLCSAGQIVDTEAFFGQGTRLTVV.